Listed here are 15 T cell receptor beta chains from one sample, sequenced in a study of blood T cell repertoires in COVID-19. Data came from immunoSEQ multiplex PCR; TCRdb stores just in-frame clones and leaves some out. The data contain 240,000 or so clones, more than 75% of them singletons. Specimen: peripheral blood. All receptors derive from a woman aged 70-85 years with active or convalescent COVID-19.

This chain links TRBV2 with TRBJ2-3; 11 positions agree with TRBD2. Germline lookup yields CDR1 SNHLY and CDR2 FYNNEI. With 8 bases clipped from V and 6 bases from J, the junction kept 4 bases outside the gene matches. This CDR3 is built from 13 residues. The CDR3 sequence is CASQWTSGDTQYF. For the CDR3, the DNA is TGTGCCAGCCAGTGGACTAGCGGGGATACGCAGTATTTT.

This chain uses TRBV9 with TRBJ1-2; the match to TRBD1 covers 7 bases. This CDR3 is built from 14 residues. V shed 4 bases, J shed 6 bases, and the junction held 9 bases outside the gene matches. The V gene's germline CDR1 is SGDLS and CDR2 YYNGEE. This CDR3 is CASSRDRAIDGYTF. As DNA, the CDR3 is TGTGCCAGCAGCCGTGACAGGGCAATAGATGGCTACACCTTC.

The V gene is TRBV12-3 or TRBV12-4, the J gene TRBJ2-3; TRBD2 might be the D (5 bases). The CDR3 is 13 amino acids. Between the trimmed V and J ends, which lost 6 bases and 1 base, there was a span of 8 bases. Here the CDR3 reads CASRLLGTDTQYF. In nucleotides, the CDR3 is TGTGCCAGCAGACTACTAGGCACAGATACGCAGTATTTT.

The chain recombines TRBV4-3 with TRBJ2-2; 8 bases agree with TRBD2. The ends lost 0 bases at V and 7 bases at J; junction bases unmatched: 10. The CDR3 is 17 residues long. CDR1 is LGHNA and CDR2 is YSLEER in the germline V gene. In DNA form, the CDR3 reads TGCGCCAGCAGCCAAGATGGCGGGGGGATGTGGGGCGGGGAGCTGTTTTTT. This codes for CASSQDGGGMWGGELFF.

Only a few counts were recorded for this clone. The CDR3 sequence: CASSYGVGRANTEAFF. As DNA, the CDR3 is TGTGCCAGCAGTTATGGAGTTGGCAGGGCGAACACTGAAGCTTTCTTT. The chain has TRBV6-5 and TRBJ1-1; tentatively, D is TRBD1 (5 bases). Germline CDR1 is MNHEY and CDR2 is SVGAGI. The CDR3 runs 16 residues. The V and J ends lost 3 bases and 1 base respectively, with 15 bases between them.

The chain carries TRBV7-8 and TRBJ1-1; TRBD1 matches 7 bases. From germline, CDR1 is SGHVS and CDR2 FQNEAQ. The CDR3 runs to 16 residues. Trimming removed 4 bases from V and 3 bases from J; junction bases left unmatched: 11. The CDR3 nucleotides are TGTGCCAGCAGCTCGACAGGGACGTTGGGGTACACTGAAGCTTTCTTT. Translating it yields CASSSTGTLGYTEAFF.

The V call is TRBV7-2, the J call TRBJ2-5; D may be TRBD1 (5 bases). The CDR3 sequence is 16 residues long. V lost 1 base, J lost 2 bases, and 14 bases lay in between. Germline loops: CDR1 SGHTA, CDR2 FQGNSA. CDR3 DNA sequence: TGTGCCAGCAGCTTAGTGCCAGGGAAACTGCAAGAGACCCAGTACTTC. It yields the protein CASSLVPGKLQETQYF.

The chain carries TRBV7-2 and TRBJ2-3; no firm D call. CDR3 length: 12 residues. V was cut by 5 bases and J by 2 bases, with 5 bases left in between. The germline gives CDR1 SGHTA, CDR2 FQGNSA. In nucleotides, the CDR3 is TGTGCCAGCAGCCCCAACACAGATACGCAGTATTTT. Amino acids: CASSPNTDTQYF.

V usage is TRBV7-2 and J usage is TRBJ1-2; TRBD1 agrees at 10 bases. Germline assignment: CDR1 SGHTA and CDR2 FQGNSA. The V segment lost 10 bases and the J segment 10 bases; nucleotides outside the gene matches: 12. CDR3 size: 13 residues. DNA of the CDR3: TGTGCCACAACCTCGACAGGGGGCCCGGACTACACCTTC. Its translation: CATTSTGGPDYTF.

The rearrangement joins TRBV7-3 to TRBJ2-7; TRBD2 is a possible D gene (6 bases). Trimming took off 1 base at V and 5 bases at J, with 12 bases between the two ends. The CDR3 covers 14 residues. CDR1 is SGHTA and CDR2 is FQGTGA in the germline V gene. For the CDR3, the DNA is TGTGCCAGCAGCTTAAAAGGCGGGGTCCACGAGCAGTACTTC. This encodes CASSLKGGVHEQYF.

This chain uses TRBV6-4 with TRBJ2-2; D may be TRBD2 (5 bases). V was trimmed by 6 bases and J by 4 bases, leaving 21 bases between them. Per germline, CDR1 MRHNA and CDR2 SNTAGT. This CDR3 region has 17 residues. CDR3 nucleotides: TGTGCCAGCAGCCCCCGAGGGAACCCCTATTTCACCGGGGAGCTGTTTTTT. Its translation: CASSPRGNPYFTGELFF.

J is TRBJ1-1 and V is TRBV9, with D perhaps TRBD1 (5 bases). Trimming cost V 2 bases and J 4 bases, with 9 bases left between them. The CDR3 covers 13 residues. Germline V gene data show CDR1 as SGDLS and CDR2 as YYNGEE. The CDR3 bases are TGTGCCAGCAGCGTGCAGGGTGCCACTGAAGCTTTCTTT. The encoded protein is CASSVQGATEAFF.

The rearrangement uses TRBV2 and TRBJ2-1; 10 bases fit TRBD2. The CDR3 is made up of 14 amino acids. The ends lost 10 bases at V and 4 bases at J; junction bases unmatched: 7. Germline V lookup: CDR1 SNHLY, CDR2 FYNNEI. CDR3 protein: CATLLAGPYNEQFF. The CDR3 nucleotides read TGTGCCACCTTACTAGCGGGGCCTTACAATGAGCAGTTCTTC.

CDR3 in DNA: TGCGCCAGCAGCCTTTCGGGACAGGGTACCTACGAGCAGTACTTC. Its translation is CASSLSGQGTYEQYF. This rearrangement joins TRBV4-3 to TRBJ2-7, with 9 bases aligning to TRBD1. This CDR3 has 15 residues. After removal of 4 bases from V and 2 bases from J, the junction contained 6 bases not matched to a gene. From germline, CDR1 is LGHNA and CDR2 YSLEER.

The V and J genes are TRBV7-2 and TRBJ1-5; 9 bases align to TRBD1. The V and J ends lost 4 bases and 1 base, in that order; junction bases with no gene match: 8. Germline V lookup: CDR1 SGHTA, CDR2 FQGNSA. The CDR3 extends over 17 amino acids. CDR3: CASSSRGTGLSNQPQHF. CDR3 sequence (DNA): TGTGCCAGCAGCTCCCGGGGGACAGGGTTGAGCAATCAGCCCCAGCATTTT.